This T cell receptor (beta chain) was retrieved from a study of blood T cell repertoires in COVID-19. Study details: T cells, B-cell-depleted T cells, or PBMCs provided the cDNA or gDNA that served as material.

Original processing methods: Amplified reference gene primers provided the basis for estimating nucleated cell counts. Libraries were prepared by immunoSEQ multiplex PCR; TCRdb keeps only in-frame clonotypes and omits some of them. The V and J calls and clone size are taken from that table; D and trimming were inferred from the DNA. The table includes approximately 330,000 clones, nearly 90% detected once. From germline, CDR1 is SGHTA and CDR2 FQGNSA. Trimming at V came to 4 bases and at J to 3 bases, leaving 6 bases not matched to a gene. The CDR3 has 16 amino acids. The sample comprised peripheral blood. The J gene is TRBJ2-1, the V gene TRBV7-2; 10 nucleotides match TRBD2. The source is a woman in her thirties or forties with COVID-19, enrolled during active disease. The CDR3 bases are TGTGCCAGCAGCTCCATTAGCGGGAGGCGCTACAATGAGCAGTTCTTC. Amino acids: CASSSISGRRYNEQFF. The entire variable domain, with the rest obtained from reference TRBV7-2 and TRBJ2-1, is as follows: GAGVSQSPSNKVTEKGKDVELRCDPISGHTALYWYRQSLGQGLEFLIYFQGNSAPDKSGLPSDRFSAERTGGSVSTLTIQRTQQEDSAVYLCASSSISGRRYNEQFFGPGTRLTVL.